This T cell receptor beta chain was captured in a study of preoperative IRX-2 immunotherapy in early breast cancer. The sample's treatment: preoperative locoregional IRX-2 cytokine immunotherapy. Preoperative locoregional IRX-2 cytokine immunotherapy was tested in the phase Ib source study. Sequenced by immunoSEQ multiplex PCR; TCRdb stores in-frame clones only, minus some. This sample has 40,000 to 50,000 clones, with approximately 75% found just once. This clonotype was sampled from a human donor with breast cancer. Sequences were derived from tumor tissue, sampled after IRX-2 immunotherapy.

The CDR3 loop reads CASKRDSHSNQPQHF. CDR3 nucleotide sequence: TGTGCCTCCAAAAGGGACAGTCATAGCAATCAGCCCCAGCATTTT. V gene TRBV12-2 combines with J gene TRBJ1-5; the table's D call, TRBD1, was not checked against the DNA. TRBV12-2 is marked as a pseudogene. The CDR3 sequence is 15 residues long.